There are many counts of the clone carrying this T cell receptor (beta chain). Antigen unknown. Sequence at one end of the junction differs from germline and may be a read error. The data derive from a study of identical twins. Template switching added a universal primer site; cDNA carried unique molecular identifiers. TCRdb itself ran the 5' RACE reads through MiXCR, one entry per CDR3 protein. This sample has 1,800,000 or so distinct CDR3 sequences; around 33% occur once, and the top ten carry around 0.3%. Study-wide results and limits: Zero-insertion results could be subject to partial confounding by invariant MAIT and iNKT cells. Monozygotic twin pairs showed more out-of-frame TCR alpha sharing than models estimated.

This receptor was taken from a newborn girl in good health. Sequenced input: cord blood.

CDR3 coding DNA: TGCGCCAGCAGCTTGGCAGCTAGCGGCCCCTACGAGCAGTACTTC. It yields the protein CASSLAASGPYEQYF. The chain couples TRBV28 to TRBJ2-7; the match to TRBD2 covers 7 bases. The CDR3 has 15 amino acids. Germline-derived CDR1 and CDR2 are MDHEN and SYDVKM.